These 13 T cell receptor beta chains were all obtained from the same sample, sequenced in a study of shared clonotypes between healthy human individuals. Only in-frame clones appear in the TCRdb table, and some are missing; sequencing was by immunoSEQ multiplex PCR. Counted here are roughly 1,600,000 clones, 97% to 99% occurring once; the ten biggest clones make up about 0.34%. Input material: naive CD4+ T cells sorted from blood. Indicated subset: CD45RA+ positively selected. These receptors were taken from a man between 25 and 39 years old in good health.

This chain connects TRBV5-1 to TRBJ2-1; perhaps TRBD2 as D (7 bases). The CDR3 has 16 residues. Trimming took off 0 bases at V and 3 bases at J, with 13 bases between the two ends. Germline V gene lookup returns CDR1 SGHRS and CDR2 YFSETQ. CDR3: CASSLVSGDYYNEQFF. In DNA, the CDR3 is TGCGCCAGCAGCTTGGTGTCAGGGGACTACTACAATGAGCAGTTCTTC.

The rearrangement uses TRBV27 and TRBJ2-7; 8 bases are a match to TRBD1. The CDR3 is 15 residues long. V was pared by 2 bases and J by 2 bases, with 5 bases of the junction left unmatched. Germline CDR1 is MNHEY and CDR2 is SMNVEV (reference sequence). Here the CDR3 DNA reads TGTGCCAGCAGTTTAATAAGACAGGGGACCTACGAGCAGTACTTC. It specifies CASSLIRQGTYEQYF.

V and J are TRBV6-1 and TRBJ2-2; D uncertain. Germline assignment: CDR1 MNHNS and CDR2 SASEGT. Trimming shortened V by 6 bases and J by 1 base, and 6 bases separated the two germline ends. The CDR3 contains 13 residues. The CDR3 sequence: CASRRENTGELFF. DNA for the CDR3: TGTGCCAGCAGAAGAGAGAACACCGGGGAGCTGTTTTTT.

The CDR3: CASSPGGGIYEQYF. In DNA, the CDR3 is TGTGCCAGCTCACCGGGAGGGGGTATCTACGAGCAGTACTTC. This chain joins TRBV18 and TRBJ2-7; D is perhaps TRBD2 (7 bases). Germline V lookup: CDR1 KGHSH, CDR2 LQKENI. The CDR3 is 14 residues long. V was pared by 3 bases and J by 3 bases, with 12 bases between.

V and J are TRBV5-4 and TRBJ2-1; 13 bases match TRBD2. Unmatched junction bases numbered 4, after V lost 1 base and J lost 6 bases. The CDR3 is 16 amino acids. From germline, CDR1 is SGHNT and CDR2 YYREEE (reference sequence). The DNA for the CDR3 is TGTGCCAGCAGCTTGTACGGGACTAGCGGGATCAATGAGCAGTTCTTC. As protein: CASSLYGTSGINEQFF.

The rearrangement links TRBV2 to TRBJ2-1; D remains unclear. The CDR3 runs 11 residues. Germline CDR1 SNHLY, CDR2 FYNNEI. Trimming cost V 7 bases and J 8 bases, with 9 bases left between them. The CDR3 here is CASKERDEQFF. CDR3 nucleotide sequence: TGTGCCAGCAAAGAACGCGATGAGCAGTTCTTC.

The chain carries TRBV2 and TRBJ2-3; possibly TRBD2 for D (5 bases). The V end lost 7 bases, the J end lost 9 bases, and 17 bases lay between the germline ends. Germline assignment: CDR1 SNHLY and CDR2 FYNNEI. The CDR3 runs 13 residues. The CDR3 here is CASTPGFDGTQYF. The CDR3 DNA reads TGTGCCAGCACACCGGGGTTCGATGGCACGCAGTATTTT.

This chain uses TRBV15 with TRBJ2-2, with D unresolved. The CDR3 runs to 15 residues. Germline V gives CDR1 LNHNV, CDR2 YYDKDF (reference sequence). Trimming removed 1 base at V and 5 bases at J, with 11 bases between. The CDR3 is CATSRGRRYTGELFF. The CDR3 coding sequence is TGTGCCACCAGCAGAGGACGCAGGTATACCGGGGAGCTGTTTTTT.

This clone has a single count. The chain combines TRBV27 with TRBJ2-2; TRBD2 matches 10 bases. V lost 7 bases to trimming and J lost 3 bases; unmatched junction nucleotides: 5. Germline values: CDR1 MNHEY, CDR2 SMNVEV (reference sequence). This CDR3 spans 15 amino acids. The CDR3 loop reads CASTPSGSYTGELFF. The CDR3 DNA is TGTGCCAGCACCCCTAGCGGGAGCTACACCGGGGAGCTGTTTTTT.

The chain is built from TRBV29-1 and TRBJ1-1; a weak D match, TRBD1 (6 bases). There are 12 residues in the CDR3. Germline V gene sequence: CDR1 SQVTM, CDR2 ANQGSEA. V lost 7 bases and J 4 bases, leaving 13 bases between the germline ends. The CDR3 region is CSGHRVGTEAFF. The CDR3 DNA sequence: TGCAGCGGCCACAGGGTGGGCACTGAAGCTTTCTTT.

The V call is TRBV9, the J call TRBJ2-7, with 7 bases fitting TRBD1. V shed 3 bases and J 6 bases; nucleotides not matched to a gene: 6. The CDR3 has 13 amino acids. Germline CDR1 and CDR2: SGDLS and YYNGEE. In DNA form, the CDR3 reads TGTGCCAGCAGCGGGACAGGTCGTAGCGAGCAGTACTTC. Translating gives CASSGTGRSEQYF.

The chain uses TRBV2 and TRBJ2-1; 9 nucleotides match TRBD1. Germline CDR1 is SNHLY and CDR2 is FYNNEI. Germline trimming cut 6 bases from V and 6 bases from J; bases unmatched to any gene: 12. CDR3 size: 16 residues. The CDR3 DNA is TGTGCCAGCAGGGGACGGACAGGGGCCGCCCTCAATGAGCAGTTCTTC. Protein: CASRGRTGAALNEQFF.

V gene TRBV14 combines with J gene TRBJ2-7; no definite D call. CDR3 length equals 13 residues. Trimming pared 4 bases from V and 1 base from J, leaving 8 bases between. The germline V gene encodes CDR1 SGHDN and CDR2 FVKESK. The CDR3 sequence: CASSRQRSYEQYF. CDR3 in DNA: TGTGCCAGCAGCCGGCAGAGATCCTACGAGCAGTACTTC.